The 26 T cell receptor beta chains given below trace back to one sample, sequenced in a study of identical twins. TCRdb analysed the 5' RACE reads with MiXCR anew, one entry per CDR3 protein. The sample carries about 520,000 distinct CDR3 sequences, roughly a fifth recorded once. A further study also used this sample, focusing on T cells expressing NK-cell markers.

Sequencing input: CD4+ T cells sorted from blood. These receptor sequences come from a woman aged 18-30 years in good health.

The V gene is TRBV7-2, the J gene TRBJ2-1, with D unresolved. Trimming left V 4 bases short and J 10 bases short, with 14 bases between. The CDR3 is 13 residues long. CDR1 and CDR2 (germline): SGHTA, FQGNSA. The CDR3 protein is CASSSRDRAEQFF. The CDR3 DNA sequence: TGTGCCAGCAGCTCACGTGATCGAGCCGAGCAGTTCTTC.

The chain recombines TRBV3-1 with TRBJ2-7; D call uncertain. In germline, CDR1 is LGHDT, CDR2 YNNKEL (reference sequence). The CDR3 extends over 15 amino acids. Trimming took off 1 base at V and 1 base at J, with 11 bases between the two ends. The CDR3 loop reads CASSQAFQPSYEQYF. CDR3 DNA: TGTGCCAGCAGCCAAGCCTTTCAGCCGTCCTACGAGCAGTACTTC.

The chain uses TRBV20-1 and TRBJ2-3, with D possibly TRBD1 on 6 matching bases. V dropped 6 bases and J dropped 2 bases, with 18 bases sitting between them. Germline loops: CDR1 DFQATT, CDR2 SNEGSKA (reference sequence). This CDR3 is built from 15 residues. The CDR3 here is CSATDRVRVTDTQYF. As DNA, the CDR3 is TGCAGTGCAACGGACAGAGTCAGGGTCACAGATACGCAGTATTTT.

This chain links TRBV2 with TRBJ1-5; 7 bases align to TRBD1. Germline V CDR1 and CDR2: SNHLY, FYNNEI. Germline trimming cut 3 bases from V and 8 bases from J; bases unmatched to any gene: 10. CDR3 length: 15 amino acids. CDR3 region: CASSDQTGLQKPQHF. CDR3 sequence (DNA): TGTGCCAGCAGTGACCAGACAGGGCTACAAAAGCCCCAGCATTTT.

The chain is built from TRBV20-1 and TRBJ1-1; D is perhaps TRBD1 (5 bases). CDR1 is DFQATT, CDR2 SNEGSKA, per germline (reference sequence). V dropped 6 bases and J dropped 1 base, with 12 bases sitting between them. CDR3 length: 13 amino acids. The CDR3 DNA is TGCAGTGCCATATGGAGGGGGAACACTGAAGCTTTCTTT. Amino acids: CSAIWRGNTEAFF.

The chain links TRBV6-1 to TRBJ2-5, with 10 nucleotides matching TRBD2. This CDR3 is 15 amino acids long. Germline CDR1 MNHNS, CDR2 SASEGT. V shed 10 bases and J 5 bases; nucleotides not matched to a gene: 13. The CDR3 reads CAMSRERGGWETQYF. CDR3 nucleotide sequence: TGTGCCATGTCAAGGGAGCGGGGGGGCTGGGAGACCCAGTACTTC.

In its sample, this clonotype was seen a few times. This chain links TRBV19 with TRBJ2-3; no definite D call. The V gene's germline CDR1 is LNHDA and CDR2 SQIVND (reference sequence). The CDR3 is 13 amino acids. Trimming shortened V by 6 bases and J by 0 bases, and 7 bases separated the two germline ends. The CDR3 region is CASRAASTDTQYF. The CDR3 coding sequence is TGTGCCAGTAGGGCGGCTAGCACAGATACGCAGTATTTT. Supplemented by reference TRBV19 and TRBJ2-3, the full variable domain reads DGGITQSPKYLFRKEGQNVTLSCEQNLNHDAMYWYRQDPGQGLRLIYYSQIVNDFQKGDIAEGYSVSREKKESFPLTVTSAQKNPTAFYLCASRAASTDTQYFGPGTRLTVL.

This clonotype showed up just a few times. The chain couples TRBV7-2 to TRBJ1-2, with D unclear. Per germline, CDR1 SGHTA and CDR2 FQGNSA. V was cut by 5 bases and J by 7 bases, with 11 bases left in between. The CDR3 runs to 12 residues. CDR3 loop: CASSRKALGYTF. The CDR3 region has the DNA TGTGCCAGCAGCCGAAAGGCGCTTGGCTACACCTTC.

This clonotype has just a few counts. J is TRBJ2-3 and V is TRBV9, with 14 bases that match TRBD2. The length of the CDR3 is 16 residues. Germline CDR1 SGDLS, CDR2 YYNGEE. J lost 5 bases, V lost 1 base, and 3 bases had no gene match. The CDR3 reads CASSVRLAGGIDTQYF. CDR3 nucleotide sequence: TGTGCCAGCAGCGTAAGACTAGCGGGAGGGATAGATACGCAGTATTTT.

The chain joins TRBV6-1 to TRBJ2-1; 9 nucleotides agree with TRBD1. The CDR3 extends over 16 amino acids. After removal of 6 bases from V and 6 bases from J, the junction contained 12 bases not matched to a gene. In germline, CDR1 is MNHNS, CDR2 SASEGT. The CDR3 nucleotides read TGTGCCAGCAGATTGCCGGGACAGGGTAACGCCAATGAGCAGTTCTTC. Protein sequence: CASRLPGQGNANEQFF.

This chain uses TRBV5-1 with TRBJ2-7, with 11 bases lining up with TRBD1. V lost 4 bases to trimming and J lost 5 bases; unmatched junction nucleotides: 5. The CDR3 contains 14 residues. Germline CDR1 is SGHRS and CDR2 is YFSETQ. In nucleotides, the CDR3 is TGCGCCAGCAGCAGGGGACAGGGGGACGACGAGCAGTACTTC. Amino acid sequence: CASSRGQGDDEQYF.

The V gene is TRBV10-3, the J gene TRBJ2-7; 12 bases map to TRBD1. The ends lost 5 bases at V and 3 bases at J; junction bases unmatched: 14. This CDR3 has 18 residues. CDR1 is ENHRY and CDR2 is SYGVKD in the germline V gene. CDR3 in DNA: TGTGCCATCAGTTCCCCTCCGGGACAGGGGGCATCAAGCTACGAGCAGTACTTC. Amino acid sequence: CAISSPPGQGASSYEQYF.

This clonotype was counted a few times. The J gene is TRBJ2-3, the V gene TRBV6-1; D might be TRBD1 or TRBD2, each matching 7 bases. The V gene lost 6 bases and the J gene lost 2 bases, with 18 bases spanning the gap. The germline gives CDR1 MNHNS, CDR2 SASEGT. This CDR3 is built from 16 residues. The CDR3 coding sequence is TGTGCCAGCAGGAGGGGAGGGACAGCAGACACAGATACGCAGTATTTT. It encodes CASRRGGTADTDTQYF.

The sample holds a few counts of this clonotype. The gene calls are TRBV5-1 and TRBJ2-5; D remains unclear. There are 13 residues in the CDR3. CDR1 and CDR2 (germline): SGHRS, YFSETQ. V gave up 2 bases and J gave up 2 bases, with 7 bases separating them. CDR3 bases: TGCGCCAGCAGCTTTCAAGAACAAGAGACCCAGTACTTC. This encodes CASSFQEQETQYF.

This clonotype was seen only a few times. The chain recombines TRBV19 with TRBJ1-1, with a tentative D call TRBD1 (5 bases). With 6 bases removed from V and 1 base from J, the gap between germline ends came to 12 bases. Germline V gene sequence: CDR1 LNHDA, CDR2 SQIVND (reference sequence). The CDR3 is 14 residues long. The CDR3 region has the DNA TGTGCCAGTAGCTCGGGACTAAAGAACACTGAAGCTTTCTTT. Residues: CASSSGLKNTEAFF.

This clonotype was seen repeatedly, ten times or more. This chain uses TRBV5-1 with TRBJ2-7; 7 bases agree with TRBD1. This CDR3 region has 14 residues. V gave up 4 bases and J gave up 3 bases; unmatched junction bases: 7. CDR1 and CDR2 from the germline V gene are SGHRS and YFSETQ. The chain's CDR3 is CASSLRDSDYEQYF. The CDR3, as DNA: TGCGCCAGCAGCCTCCGGGACAGTGACTACGAGCAGTACTTC.

This chain links TRBV12-3 or TRBV12-4 with TRBJ2-2, with 8 bases lining up with TRBD1. V lost 8 bases and J lost 2; bases outside the gene matches: 7. This CDR3 has 15 residues. In DNA form, the CDR3 reads TGTGCCAGCGCCCTCAGGGGGCTAAACACCGGGGAGCTGTTTTTT. It yields the protein CASALRGLNTGELFF.

There are many counts of this clonotype. The chain employs TRBV3-1 and TRBJ2-1, with 10 bases that match TRBD2. The CDR3 runs to 15 residues. Germline values: CDR1 LGHDT, CDR2 YNNKEL (reference sequence). Unmatched junction bases numbered 6, after V lost 4 bases and J lost 6 bases. CDR3 residues: CASSLRTSGINEQFF. CDR3 coding DNA: TGTGCCAGCAGCCTTCGGACTAGCGGTATCAATGAGCAGTTCTTC.

This clonotype occurred many times. The V gene is TRBV12-3 or TRBV12-4, the J gene TRBJ1-2; D gene uncertain. V gave up 3 bases and J gave up 8 bases, with 7 bases separating them. The CDR3 extends over 11 amino acids. The CDR3 nucleotides are TGTGCCAGCAGTTTGGGGTCCGGCTACACCTTC. Translated, it gives CASSLGSGYTF.

The chain employs TRBV7-6 and TRBJ2-1; no clear D gene. The CDR3 runs 17 residues. CDR1 and CDR2 (germline): SGHVS, FNYEAQ. Trimming stripped 9 bases from V and 4 bases from J, with 25 bases between. CDR3 sequence: CASSLGLHKRGYNEQFF. As DNA, the CDR3 is TGTGCCAGTTCTTTGGGCCTTCATAAACGTGGGTACAATGAGCAGTTCTTC.

This rearrangement joins TRBV4-3 to TRBJ2-3, with 8 bases fitting TRBD2. Trimming at V came to 2 bases and at J to 10 bases, leaving 11 bases not matched to a gene. The CDR3 runs to 15 residues. The germline V gene encodes CDR1 LGHNA and CDR2 YSLEER. CDR3 residues: CASSQKRAGDEPQYF. The CDR3, as DNA: TGCGCCAGCAGCCAAAAGCGAGCGGGAGACGAGCCGCAGTATTTT.

This clonotype was seen repeatedly, ten times or more. V is TRBV12-3 or TRBV12-4 and J is TRBJ2-7; the D is unclear. Trimming took off 5 bases at V and 5 bases at J, with 19 bases between the two ends. The CDR3 sequence is 15 residues long. The CDR3 sequence: CASSPSHGGRNEQYF. The CDR3 DNA follows: TGTGCCAGCAGTCCATCCCACGGTGGTAGAAACGAGCAGTACTTC.

This chain links TRBV12-3 or TRBV12-4 with TRBJ1-3, with D hard to call. The V and J ends lost 5 bases and 0 bases respectively, with 11 bases between them. The CDR3 is 15 residues long. The CDR3 nucleotides read TGTGCCAGCAGTCCACCATTAGGCTCTGGAAACACCATATATTTT. Amino acids: CASSPPLGSGNTIYF.

Concerning this clonotype: An end of the junction does not agree with germline; a read error may underlie this. CDR3 protein: CASSQRGTGSGANVLAF. CDR3 DNA: TGTGCCAGCAGCCAGAGAGGGACAGGGTCCGGGGCCAACGTCCTGGCTTTC. The chain combines TRBV3-1 with TRBJ2-6, with 9 bases matching TRBD1. CDR3 size: 17 residues. The germline V gene encodes CDR1 LGHDT and CDR2 YNNKEL (reference sequence).

This clonotype was detected many times. The chain links TRBV10-3 to TRBJ2-3; 11 bases are shared with TRBD2. Germline CDR1 ENHRY, CDR2 SYGVKD. J gave up 8 bases and V 0 bases, and 7 bases lay outside the gene matches. CDR3 length: 16 residues. The CDR3 loop reads CAISESNRLAGGTQYF. The CDR3 nucleotides are TGTGCCATCAGTGAGTCGAATCGGCTAGCGGGGGGTACGCAGTATTTT.

This clonotype turned up a few times. The chain joins TRBV20-1 to TRBJ2-7, with 12 bases that match TRBD2. The V segment lost 3 bases and the J segment 3 bases; nucleotides outside the gene matches: 6. The length of the CDR3 is 15 residues. The germline gives CDR1 DFQATT, CDR2 SNEGSKA (reference sequence). This CDR3 is CSASPLTSGSYEQYF. The CDR3 DNA is TGCAGTGCTAGTCCCCTGACTAGCGGGAGCTACGAGCAGTACTTC.